This T cell receptor (beta chain) was observed in a study of cytomegalovirus exposure and HLA in healthy donors. This clone is deemed medium-sized. The antigen is undetermined. Germline V gene lookup returns CDR1 MNHNY and CDR2 SVGAGI (reference sequence). V lost 7 bases to trimming and J lost 3 bases, with 15 bases between them. This CDR3 region has 15 residues. Use of 60 Vbeta and 13 Jbeta primers characterized the PCR. Method: immunoSEQ multiplex PCR; TCRdb's copy keeps in-frame clones and lacks some. The sample carries some 160,000 clones, approximately 83% recorded once. General study points: CMV serostatus was the sole immune exposure data available. Within an earlier analysis, most TCR beta V segments proved productive either about 90% or about 30% of the time. In a later analysis, an Asian-associated ancestry cluster reportedly showed fewer N-insertions than the 666-donor mean.

Healthy bone marrow donors formed the donor group. The sequencing input was PBMCs. The receptor was derived from a woman in her late teens or twenties in good health and CMV-seronegative. The rearrangement joins TRBV6-6 to TRBJ1-4; D not resolved. This CDR3 reads CASTPGGLSNEKLFF. CDR3 DNA: TGTGCCAGCACCCCCGGAGGACTTTCTAATGAAAAACTGTTTTTT.